The 9 T cell receptor beta chains presented below share a single source sample, sequenced in a study of blood T cell repertoires in COVID-19. TCRdb keeps only in-frame clones here, not all; method: immunoSEQ multiplex PCR. The repertoire holds around 180,000 clones, around 89% seen once, with roughly 25% in the top ten. The sequencing input was peripheral blood. These receptors were taken from a man aged 55 to 70 with acute or convalescent COVID-19.

V is TRBV5-6 and J is TRBJ1-3; D is uncertain. Germline values: CDR1 SGHDT, CDR2 YYEEEE. With 1 base removed from V and 0 bases from J, the gap between germline ends came to 8 bases. The CDR3 has 15 residues. CDR3 sequence (DNA): TGTGCCAGCAGCTTGACTGAGAGCTCTGGAAACACCATATATTTT. This translates into CASSLTESSGNTIYF.

V gene TRBV27 combines with J gene TRBJ2-7; TRBD2 aligns across 11 bases. Unmatched junction bases numbered 3, after V lost 6 bases and J lost 2 bases. The CDR3 extends over 14 amino acids. Germline-derived CDR1 and CDR2 are MNHEY and SMNVEV (reference sequence). Here the CDR3 reads CASSFSGRAYEQYF. In DNA form, the CDR3 reads TGTGCCAGCAGCTTTAGCGGGAGGGCCTACGAGCAGTACTTC.

This chain uses TRBV10-3 with TRBJ2-1; 13 nucleotides agree with TRBD2. There are 14 residues in the CDR3. Germline assignment: CDR1 ENHRY and CDR2 SYGVKD. V shed 4 bases, J shed 7 bases, and the junction held 1 base outside the gene matches. The CDR3 here is CAISGTSGSNEQFF. The CDR3 region has the DNA TGTGCCATCAGTGGGACTAGCGGGAGTAATGAGCAGTTCTTC.

In its sample, this clone was seen a few times. The chain couples TRBV5-1 to TRBJ1-5; unclear D gene. The length of the CDR3 is 15 residues. Deletions cut 0 bases from V and 4 bases from J, with 11 bases between. The germline gives CDR1 SGHRS, CDR2 YFSETQ. The CDR3: CASSLGPDANQPQHF. DNA for the CDR3: TGCGCCAGCAGCTTGGGCCCAGATGCTAATCAGCCCCAGCATTTT.

V is TRBV4-1 and J is TRBJ1-5; possibly TRBD1 for D (5 bases). The CDR3 runs 15 residues. Germline CDR1 and CDR2: MGHRA and YSYEKL. Trimming took 1 base from V and 4 from J, leaving 11 bases between them. CDR3 sequence: CASSQAGVGNQPQHF. As DNA, the CDR3 is TGCGCCAGCAGCCAAGCGGGGGTAGGGAATCAGCCCCAGCATTTT.

CDR3 sequence (DNA): TGTGCCAGCAGCTCGCCAGGGGGCGTAAGGGCTAGCGGGAGGCAAGAGACCCAGTACTTC. Protein: CASSSPGGVRASGRQETQYF. V gene TRBV7-7 combines with J gene TRBJ2-5; TRBD2 agrees at 11 bases. CDR3 length equals 20 residues. V lost 4 bases and J lost 2; bases outside the gene matches: 18. Germline V gene sequence: CDR1 SSHAT, CDR2 FNYEAQ (reference sequence).

The rearrangement uses TRBV7-2 and TRBJ2-7; the match to TRBD2 covers 8 bases. CDR3 length equals 15 residues. The ends lost 4 bases at V and 3 bases at J; junction bases unmatched: 8. The germline CDR1 and CDR2 sequences are SGHTA and FQGNSA. CDR3 DNA: TGTGCCAGCAGCTCCCAGCGGGAGACGAGCTACGAGCAGTACTTC. The encoded protein is CASSSQRETSYEQYF.

J is TRBJ1-1 and V is TRBV27; no definite D call. V was trimmed by 8 bases and J by 1 base, leaving 14 bases between them. The length of the CDR3 is 14 residues. Germline-derived CDR1 and CDR2 are MNHEY and SMNVEV (reference sequence). The CDR3 loop is CASLLNRGNTEAFF. CDR3 sequence (DNA): TGTGCCAGCCTATTAAACCGGGGGAACACTGAAGCTTTCTTT.

The chain has TRBV20-1 and TRBJ1-2; D not resolved. CDR1 is DFQATT, CDR2 SNEGSKA, per germline (reference sequence). CDR3 length equals 12 residues. Deletions cut 3 bases from V and 4 bases from J, with 9 bases between. The DNA of the CDR3 is TGCAGTGCTAGTGTGGGCAGCTATGGCTACACCTTC. This codes for CSASVGSYGYTF.